The 11 T cell receptor beta chains below were found in one sample sequenced in a study of T-cell memory formation after mild COVID-19. MiXCR was run by TCRdb on the 5' RACE reads, yielding one entry per CDR3 protein. The table has around 130,000 distinct CDR3 sequences, approximately 5.9% seen once. Source material: PBMCs or a T cell subset sorted from them (not recorded which). The origin of the receptors is an adult woman who had mild COVID-19 (a few samples of this study predate the infection). Cell type and time point are not known.

In this sample, this clonotype turned up a few times. The J gene is TRBJ2-7, the V gene TRBV21-1; the table gives TRBD1 as D, unverified against the DNA. TRBV21-1 is given as a pseudogene. The CDR3 is 14 residues long. The CDR3 loop is CASSKDQGVGEQYF. CDR3 nucleotides: TGTGCCAGCAGCAAAGACCAGGGAGTCGGCGAGCAGTACTTC.

This clonotype was seen only a few times. The J gene is TRBJ1-6, the V gene TRBV5-1; 10 bases align to TRBD1. V was clipped by 3 bases and J by 9 bases; unmatched bases: 3. This CDR3 has 14 residues. The germline V gene has CDR1 SGHRS and CDR2 YFSETQ. The CDR3 nucleotides are TGCGCCAGCAGCTCGGGGACAGGGGTTTCACCCCTCCACTTT. This sequence encodes CASSSGTGVSPLHF.

This clonotype was recorded at least ten times. The CDR3 reads CAISSGTTGEQFF. CDR3 nucleotides: TGTGCCATCAGTTCCGGGACTACGGGTGAGCAGTTCTTC. The V gene is TRBV10-3, the J gene TRBJ2-1; TRBD2 matches at 7 bases. Trimming removed 5 bases from V and 9 bases from J; junction bases left unmatched: 7. Germline CDR1 reads ENHRY; CDR2 reads SYGVKD. The CDR3 consists of 13 residues.

This clonotype was detected only a few times. The chain couples TRBV9 to TRBJ2-5; 7 nucleotides line up with TRBD2. The CDR3 has 16 amino acids. Germline values: CDR1 SGDLS, CDR2 YYNGEE. With 0 bases clipped from V and 2 bases from J, the junction kept 7 bases outside the gene matches. The CDR3 sequence is CASSVAETSSQETQYF. The CDR3 bases are TGTGCCAGCAGCGTAGCAGAGACTAGCTCACAAGAGACCCAGTACTTC. Based on the CDR3 plus reference TRBV9 and TRBJ2-5, the full variable domain is DSGVTQTPKHLITATGQRVTLRCSPRSGDLSVYWYQQSLDQGLQFLIQYYNGEERAKGNILERFSAQQFPDLHSELNLSSLELGDSALYFCASSVAETSSQETQYFGPGTRLLVL.

Ten or more counts support this clonotype. The rearrangement links TRBV5-1 to TRBJ1-5; tentative D call: TRBD1 (6 bases). Germline V CDR1 and CDR2: SGHRS, YFSETQ. The V gene lost 1 base and the J gene lost 2 bases, with 7 bases spanning the gap. This CDR3 comprises 14 residues. The CDR3, as DNA: TGCGCCAGCAGCTTGTCAGGGGGCAATCAGCCCCAGCATTTT. Protein: CASSLSGGNQPQHF.

The CDR3 loop is CASSPARGRGNGYTF. The CDR3 nucleotides are TGTGCCAGCAGCCCAGCTAGGGGGCGAGGGAATGGCTACACCTTC. The chain carries TRBV12-3 or TRBV12-4 and TRBJ1-2; TRBD1 matches 7 bases. J gave up 6 bases and V 6 bases, and 13 bases lay outside the gene matches. CDR3 length: 15 residues.

The genes are TRBV5-6 and TRBJ2-1; TRBD1 agrees at 7 bases. Losses at the gene ends were 2 bases for V and 3 bases for J; bases not matched to a gene: 5. This CDR3 contains 15 residues. CDR1 is SGHDT and CDR2 is YYEEEE in the germline V gene. The CDR3 loop reads CASSFTGTDYNEQFF. Written as DNA, the CDR3 is TGTGCCAGCAGCTTTACCGGGACAGACTACAATGAGCAGTTCTTC. The whole variable domain, remainder taken from reference TRBV5-6 and TRBJ2-1, is DAGVTQSPTHLIKTRGQQVTLRCSPKSGHDTVSWYQQALGQGPQFIFQYYEEEERQRGNFPDRFSGHQFPNYSSELNVNALLLGDSALYLCASSFTGTDYNEQFFGPGTRLTVL.

The chain recombines TRBV7-2 with TRBJ2-1; D unclear. Germline V gene sequence: CDR1 SGHTA, CDR2 FQGNSA. V was pared by 3 bases and J by 4 bases, with 10 bases between. The CDR3 extends over 14 amino acids. The CDR3 loop is CASSLASPYNEQFF. The CDR3 region has the DNA TGTGCCAGCAGCTTGGCCTCTCCATACAATGAGCAGTTCTTC. Full variable domain (remainder filled in from reference TRBV7-2 and TRBJ2-1): GAGVSQSPSNKVTEKGKDVELRCDPISGHTALYWYRQSLGQGLEFLIYFQGNSAPDKSGLPSDRFSAERTGGSVSTLTIQRTQQEDSAVYLCASSLASPYNEQFFGPGTRLTVL.

This clonotype has just a few counts. This chain links TRBV5-1 with TRBJ2-3; either TRBD1 or TRBD2 may supply D (5 bases each). Germline V gene data show CDR1 as SGHRS and CDR2 as YFSETQ. The CDR3 sequence is 14 residues long. V was clipped by 4 bases and J by 6 bases, with 15 bases between them. CDR3 in amino acids: CASSQLSGDDTQYF. The CDR3 region has the DNA TGCGCCAGCAGCCAACTTTCCGGGGACGATACGCAGTATTTT. The full variable domain, with the rest looked up from reference TRBV5-1 and TRBJ2-3, is KAGVTQTPRYLIKTRGQQVTLSCSPISGHRSVSWYQQTPGQGLQFLFEYFSETQRNKGNFPGRFSGRQFSNSRSEMNVSTLELGDSALYLCASSQLSGDDTQYFGPGTRLTVL.

This clonotype was seen repeatedly, ten times or more. The chain has TRBV5-1 and TRBJ2-1; D is tentatively TRBD1 or TRBD2 (5 bases each). Trimming cost V 4 bases and J 5 bases, with 16 bases left between them. Germline-derived CDR1 and CDR2 are SGHRS and YFSETQ. The CDR3 runs 15 residues. The chain's CDR3 is CASSGNLGTDNEQFF. The CDR3 region has the DNA TGCGCCAGCAGCGGGAACCTAGGGACCGACAATGAGCAGTTCTTC.

V gene TRBV20-1 combines with J gene TRBJ1-5; D is possibly TRBD1 (6 bases). CDR3 length: 15 amino acids. Germline V gives CDR1 DFQATT, CDR2 SNEGSKA (reference sequence). The ends were cut back, 4 bases at V and 2 bases at J, with 15 bases in the middle. CDR3 region: CSATPPRGGNQPQHF. CDR3 nucleotides: TGCAGTGCTACTCCCCCCAGGGGTGGCAATCAGCCCCAGCATTTT.